These 10 T cell receptor beta chains share one sample of origin, sequenced in a study of CD8 T cells in ankylosing spondylitis. General observations from the study: Blood from ankylosing spondylitis patients appeared to carry a characteristic roughly 8-variant TCR beta motif.

TCRdb fed the 5' RACE reads into MiXCR, producing one record per CDR3 protein. This sample has roughly 450,000 distinct CDR3 sequences, with 25% to 30% found just once. These receptors' targets are unknown. The sequencing sample was made of blood, either unsorted or a sorted T cell fraction (not recorded which). Source of these receptors: a male donor with ankylosing spondylitis.

CDR3 protein: CSAPLGTEAFF. In DNA form, the CDR3 reads TGCAGTGCCCCTTTGGGCACTGAAGCTTTCTTT. J is TRBJ1-1 and V is TRBV20-1; D gene uncertain. The V gene's germline CDR1 is DFQATT and CDR2 SNEGSKA (reference sequence). V lost 6 bases, J lost 4 bases, and 9 bases lay in between. This CDR3 contains 11 residues.

This clonotype has a handful of counts. The chain recombines TRBV27 with TRBJ2-7, with D unresolved. Germline V gives CDR1 MNHEY, CDR2 SMNVEV (reference sequence). CDR3 size: 11 residues. V was cut by 5 bases and J by 0 bases, with 2 bases left in between. The CDR3 here is CASSSSYEQYV. The CDR3 coding sequence is TGTGCCAGCAGTAGCTCCTACGAGCAGTACGTC.

The chain uses TRBV4-1 and TRBJ1-6; TRBD1 is a possible D gene (6 bases). V was shortened by 3 bases and J by 7 bases, with 16 bases between the two germline ends. Germline assignment: CDR1 MGHRA and CDR2 YSYEKL. The CDR3 runs to 16 residues. The CDR3 protein is CASSQAGTRTNSPLHF. The CDR3 coding sequence is TGCGCCAGCAGCCAGGCCGGGACACGGACAAATTCACCCCTCCACTTT.

The V and J genes are TRBV5-1 and TRBJ2-6; D perhaps matches TRBD2 (5 bases). The CDR3 runs 16 residues. V lost 4 bases to trimming and J lost 0 bases, with 11 bases between them. Germline assignment: CDR1 SGHRS and CDR2 YFSETQ. CDR3 nucleotide sequence: TGCGCCAGCAGCACCGAGGGCTTCTCTGGGGCCAACGTCCTGACTTTC. This sequence encodes CASSTEGFSGANVLTF.

This clonotype has more than one count but fewer than ten. The chain is built from TRBV30 and TRBJ2-1; D remains ambiguous. This CDR3 is built from 11 residues. CDR1 and CDR2 from the germline V gene are GTSNPN and SVGIG (reference sequence). The V and J ends lost 0 bases and 7 bases respectively, with 4 bases between them. The CDR3 nucleotides read TGTGCCTGGAGTGTCCGGAATGAGCAGTTCTTC. As protein: CAWSVRNEQFF.

This clonotype turned up a few times. J is TRBJ1-1 and V is TRBV10-3; 7 bases line up with TRBD1. The CDR3 has 16 residues. V trimming: 0 bases; J trimming: 1 base; junction bases outside the gene matches: 5. Germline CDR1 and CDR2: ENHRY and SYGVKD. CDR3 sequence (DNA): TGTGCCATCAGTGAGTCGACTCACAGGGGGAACACTGAAGCTTTCTTT. Translated: CAISESTHRGNTEAFF.

This rearrangement joins TRBV7-2 to TRBJ2-7; D might be TRBD2 (5 bases). Germline CDR1 reads SGHTA; CDR2 reads FQGNSA. Trimming removed 5 bases at V and 6 bases at J, with 11 bases between. There are 12 residues in the CDR3. The CDR3 region has the DNA TGTGCCAGCAGCCTAACGGGGTTCGAGCAGTACTTC. Protein product: CASSLTGFEQYF.

In its sample, this clonotype was seen a few times. The rearrangement joins TRBV7-7 to TRBJ2-1; TRBD2 matches 9 bases. Losses at the gene ends were 0 bases for V and 4 bases for J; bases not matched to a gene: 16. CDR1 is SSHAT and CDR2 is FNYEAQ in the germline V gene (reference sequence). This CDR3 comprises 20 residues. CDR3 bases: TGTGCCAGCAGCTTAGCGACTTTTGATGCTAGCGGGATGAGTTACAATGAGCAGTTCTTC. This codes for CASSLATFDASGMSYNEQFF.

This clonotype has a single count. This chain uses TRBV5-1 with TRBJ1-2; D is possibly TRBD1 (5 bases). Germline loops: CDR1 SGHRS, CDR2 YFSETQ. CDR3 length equals 15 residues. Trimming removed 4 bases from V and 0 bases from J, with 13 bases in between. The CDR3: CASSTGGSTNYGYTF. The CDR3 DNA reads as TGCGCCAGCAGCACCGGGGGGTCCACTAACTATGGCTACACCTTC.

This clonotype was observed a few times. V gene TRBV5-1 combines with J gene TRBJ1-1, with D maybe TRBD1 (5 bases). Per germline, CDR1 SGHRS and CDR2 YFSETQ. This CDR3 spans 15 amino acids. Trimming pared 7 bases from V and 0 bases from J, leaving 16 bases between. The CDR3 loop is CASLPGGSMNTEAFF. In nucleotides, the CDR3 is TGCGCCAGCCTCCCGGGGGGTTCAATGAACACTGAAGCTTTCTTT.